This T cell receptor beta chain was observed in a study of T cell responses to AZD1222 COVID-19 vaccine (dated by TCRdb to the early 2020s). The study in broad terms: Because spike-specific TCR depth and breadth did not differ between the two schedules, AZD1222 recipients who got a second dose at roughly 4 weeks were pooled with those who got a second dose at roughly 12 weeks. TCR sequencing covered over 230 trial participants: about 210 given two doses of AZD1222 and some 25 given two doses of MenACWY control vaccine. Enrollment into the trials was organized by age into subgroups of 18-55, 56-69 and 70-plus years, and those subgroups contained about 150, 27 and 61 TCR-sequenced participants, respectively. The study at large found these results: No day 14 peak-response samples were available, so repertoires were characterized only after the peak T cell response. In the small 56-69-year group, the increase in depth fell short of significance, most likely because of low power. The vaccine-associated CD4 TCRs covered the entire spike protein, and the dominant responses fell in regions 160-218 and 743-854. Reportedly, almost half of the unique spike-specific TCRs recognized epitopes lying outside the regions that are mutated in the B.1.351 and B.1.1.7 variants. Spike-specific TCR breadth and depth rose significantly after two AZD1222 doses compared with day 0 and with MenACWY recipients. Participants were mostly white British and included more females than males, and it was suggested by the authors that clonal diversity may have been underestimated. Conclusions about previously exposed vaccinees were limited because only five to seven AZD1222 recipients were SARS-CoV-2 seropositive at baseline.

Concerning this clone: No cognate antigen has been identified for it. No base qualities exist here, and no much larger clone lies one base off it.

In light of the paper, this sample's time point label describes: baseline before first vaccination. Vaccinee samples were obtained from the UK trials COV001 and COV002, which included a single-blind randomized controlled phase 2/3 trial of AZD1222 (ChAdOx1 nCoV-19) in healthy adults. Trial participant PBMC samples were collected at day 0 and day 28 after the second dose for TCRbeta chain sequencing. Reading from cysteine to phenylalanine, the CDR3 counts 16 amino acids. The kept DNA is CDR3 alone, 48 bases in frame from the first base. The germline V gene (reference sequence) specifies LGHDT as CDR1 and YNNKEL as CDR2. V and J are truncated by 1 base and 2 bases respectively, leaving an intervening sequence of 15 bases. The CDR3 regions of human TCRbeta chains were subjected to immunosequencing. In the authors' own workflow: Repertoire TCRs were matched against a reference library of SARS-CoV-2-specific TCRs generated with the MIRA antigen-specificity platform. Breadth was defined as the fraction of unique TCRs that were SARS-CoV-2-associated. Depth was defined as the fraction of total T cells that were SARS-CoV-2-associated. Each spike-specific TCR was assigned to its reactive spike region and to a CD4 or CD8 class using the MIRA data. Log10-transformed breadth and depth values were compared by one-way ANOVA with Sidak's multiple comparisons tests. In its TCRdb copy, this immuneACCESS table keeps in-frame sequences only and misses some clones. Where compared with another copy, unresolved V genes explain less than half of these, and the others have no known cause. V and J calls and clone size come straight from that table; D and trimming were deduced from the DNA. The sample table contains roughly 97,000 clones; only one count was recorded for about 90% of them. Clones ranked in the top ten supply around 9% of the sample.

This chain joins TRBV3-1 (or the pseudogene TRBV3-2) to TRBJ2-7, and perhaps TRBD2 as D gene, on 5 matching bases. This sequence originates from an adult in good health. The source was peripheral blood, collected on day 0 of AZD1222 vaccination. The bases are TGTGCCAGCAGCCAAGGTATCAGCGGCAAACCCTACGAGCAGTACTTC. Its translation reads: CASSQGISGKPYEQYF.